The 12 T cell receptor beta chains below were found in one sample sequenced in a study of Graves' ophthalmopathy and Graves' hyperthyroidism. Amplifying from RNA transcripts, the study obtained TCR beta CDR3 regions. The first-round RT-PCR employed HTBI primers together with the Qiagen OneStep RT-PCR kit. A multiplex PCR was then performed as the second round. Each CDR3 protein is one row after TCRdb ran MiXCR on the multiplex PCR reads. The data hold about 150,000 distinct CDR3 sequences, with roughly two fifths observed a single time. The specimen was peripheral blood. Receptors were obtained from a woman aged 40 to 49 with Graves' ophthalmopathy.

This clonotype was seen repeatedly, ten times or more. The genes are TRBV11-2 and TRBJ1-1; D not resolved. This CDR3 has 13 amino acids. Germline V gives CDR1 SGHAT, CDR2 FQNNGV. V lost 4 bases, J lost 7 bases, and 13 bases lay in between. The CDR3 loop is CASSSYRELEAFF. CDR3 in DNA: TGTGCCAGCAGCTCTTACCGGGAACTTGAAGCTTTCTTT.

This clonotype has ten or more counts. The V and J genes are TRBV12-3 or TRBV12-4 and TRBJ1-2; D is perhaps TRBD1 (5 bases). The CDR3 sequence is 16 residues long. Trimming took 11 bases from V and 1 from J, leaving 23 bases between them. The CDR3 DNA sequence: TGTGCCGGAAGGGTGATGGGACCGAACATTAACTATGGCTACACCTTC. This codes for CAGRVMGPNINYGYTF.

This clonotype was counted ten times or more. V is TRBV29-1 and J is TRBJ2-7; D remains ambiguous. The CDR3 is made up of 12 amino acids. Germline loops: CDR1 SQVTM, CDR2 ANQGSEA. V lost 0 bases to trimming and J lost 7 bases, with 10 bases between them. CDR3 amino acids: CSVEEGVAEQYF. The DNA for the CDR3 is TGCAGCGTTGAAGAGGGCGTGGCAGAGCAGTACTTC.

The rearrangement uses TRBV12-3 or TRBV12-4 and TRBJ2-2, with D possibly being TRBD1 (6 bases). With 6 bases removed from V and 2 bases from J, the gap between germline ends came to 13 bases. This CDR3 region has 15 residues. In DNA form, the CDR3 reads TGTGCCAGCAGGCCCGGGACACCAAACACCGGGGAGCTGTTTTTT. This gives the protein CASRPGTPNTGELFF.

This clonotype was seen many times. The chain couples TRBV12-3 or TRBV12-4 to TRBJ1-3; no firm D call. The germline V and J ends were trimmed by 1 base and 0 bases, with 4 bases remaining between them. This CDR3 is 14 amino acids long. This CDR3 reads CASSLEPSGNTIYF. In DNA form, the CDR3 reads TGTGCCAGCAGTTTAGAACCCTCTGGAAACACCATATATTTT.

The V gene is TRBV19, the J gene TRBJ2-7, with TRBD2 identical over 12 bases. The CDR3 extends over 15 amino acids. Germline V gene lookup returns CDR1 LNHDA and CDR2 SQIVND (reference sequence). J gave up 5 bases and V 6 bases, and 8 bases lay outside the gene matches. The CDR3: CASSSLAGGLDEQYF. In DNA, the CDR3 is TGTGCCAGTAGCTCACTAGCGGGAGGTCTCGACGAGCAGTACTTC.

The chain links TRBV28 to TRBJ2-7, with TRBD1 matching over 7 bases. Germline-derived CDR1 and CDR2 are MDHEN and SYDVKM. CDR3 length equals 13 residues. The ends lost 2 bases at V and 5 bases at J; junction bases unmatched: 3. The CDR3 is CASSLPGQNEQYF. CDR3 nucleotides: TGTGCCAGCAGTTTACCGGGACAGAACGAGCAGTACTTC.

This clonotype has a count of ten or more. The V call is TRBV29-1, the J call TRBJ1-1; D may be TRBD1 (5 bases). The V gene's germline CDR1 is SQVTM and CDR2 ANQGSEA. CDR3 length: 15 amino acids. Trimming left V 2 bases short and J 1 base short, with 14 bases between. This CDR3 reads CSVERAGRKNTEAFF. Written as DNA, the CDR3 is TGCAGCGTTGAACGGGCGGGACGGAAGAACACTGAAGCTTTCTTT.

This clonotype was seen ten or more times. The chain couples TRBV28 to TRBJ2-7; D remains ambiguous. This CDR3 spans 13 amino acids. CDR1 and CDR2 from the germline V gene are MDHEN and SYDVKM. V was shortened by 1 base and J by 9 bases, with 13 bases between the two germline ends. The CDR3 loop is CASSLLAYRWQYF. Here the CDR3 DNA reads TGTGCCAGCAGTTTATTGGCCTACCGGTGGCAGTACTTC.

This clonotype was recorded at least ten times. It may be a read error: a sequence one base away is much more abundant. The chain combines TRBV6-5 with TRBJ2-7; the D call may be TRBD1 or TRBD2 (6 bases each). CDR1 MNHEY and CDR2 SVGAGI come from the germline V gene. The CDR3 has 15 amino acids. Trimming removed 2 bases at V and 2 bases at J, with 13 bases between. This CDR3 reads CASSYGGGSPYEQYF. The CDR3 region has the DNA TGTGCCAGCAGTTACGGAGGGGGGAGCCCCTACGAGCAGTACTTC.

In its sample, this clonotype was seen many times. The V and J genes are TRBV20-1 and TRBJ1-2, with a tentative D call TRBD1 (6 bases). CDR3 length equals 13 residues. Trimming removed 6 bases from V and 2 bases from J, with 13 bases in between. Looked up from germline, CDR1 is DFQATT and CDR2 is SNEGSKA (reference sequence). The CDR3 spells CSANRVTNYGYTF. The CDR3 nucleotides are TGCAGTGCCAACAGGGTTACGAACTATGGCTACACCTTC.

This clonotype has at least ten counts. V gene TRBV12-3 or TRBV12-4 combines with J gene TRBJ2-2; tentative D call: TRBD1 (5 bases). The V end was cut by 5 bases, the J end by 4 bases, with 11 bases between. The CDR3 has 14 amino acids. The CDR3 protein is CASSAGHFTGELFF. The CDR3 DNA reads TGTGCCAGCAGTGCCGGACATTTCACCGGGGAGCTGTTTTTT.